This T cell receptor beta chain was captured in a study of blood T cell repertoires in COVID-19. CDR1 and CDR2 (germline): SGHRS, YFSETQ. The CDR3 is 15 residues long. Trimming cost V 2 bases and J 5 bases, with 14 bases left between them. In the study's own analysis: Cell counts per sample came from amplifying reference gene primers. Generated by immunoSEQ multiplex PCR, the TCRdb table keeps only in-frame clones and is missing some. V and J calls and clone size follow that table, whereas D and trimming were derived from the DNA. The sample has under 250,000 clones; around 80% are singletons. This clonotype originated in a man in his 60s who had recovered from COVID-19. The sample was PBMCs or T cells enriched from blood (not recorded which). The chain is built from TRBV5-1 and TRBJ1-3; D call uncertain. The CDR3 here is CASSLGSGNRNTIYF. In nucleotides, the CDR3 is TGCGCCAGCAGCTTAGGGTCGGGGAATAGAAACACCATATATTTT.